The sequence of this TCR beta chain was determined in a study of CD8 T cells in Susac syndrome. The RNA, 0.5 to 1 ug, was put through reverse transcription using random hexamers. Amplification of TCR beta CDR3 by immunoSEQ multiplex PCR spanned 54 Vbeta and 13 Jbeta. TCRdb reanalysed the immunoSEQ multiplex PCR reads using MiXCR and keeps one entry per CDR3 protein. Among fewer than 150,000 distinct CDR3 sequences listed, approximately 95% were seen once. Broader study findings: Only a relatively small number of individuals were included in the TCR sequencing and HLA analysis.

Patients having Susac syndrome satisfied recently defined diagnostic criteria for definite or probable disease. TEMRA cells were FACS-enriched and CD8+ and CD4+ T cells negatively isolated. Worth noting for this clonotype: The antigen remains unidentified.

CDR3 length: 18 residues. V lost 0 bases and J lost 2; bases outside the gene matches: 6. Germline V gene sequence: CDR1 LGHNA, CDR2 YNFKEQ. Sequences were obtained from CD8+ T cells from PBMCs. The receptor comes from a human donor with Susac syndrome. The chain employs TRBV4-2 and TRBJ2-5, with 13 bases fitting TRBD2. In DNA form, the CDR3 reads TGTGCCAGCAGCCAAGATCTACTAGCGGGAGGGGATCAAGAGACCCAGTACTTC. Residues: CASSQDLLAGGDQETQYF.